This record covers a single T cell receptor beta chain. The data derive from a study of technical replicates of blood from four donors. TCRdb's copy holds only in-frame clones and misses some; the assay was immunoSEQ multiplex PCR. This sample has roughly 62,000 clones; roughly 91% occur once, and the top ten carry around 3.6%. V lost 6 bases and J lost 3; bases outside the gene matches: 10. The CDR3 consists of 15 residues. The germline V gene encodes CDR1 SGHTA and CDR2 FQGNSA. The sequence was obtained from a human donor in good health. Some clones in this sample may be carry-over from other donors' samples. V gene TRBV7-2 combines with J gene TRBJ2-7, with 8 bases that match TRBD2. The sample taken for sequencing was PBMCs. CDR3 residues: CASRLLAGDNYEQYF. The CDR3 nucleotides are TGTGCCAGCAGACTGCTAGCGGGCGACAACTACGAGCAGTACTTC.